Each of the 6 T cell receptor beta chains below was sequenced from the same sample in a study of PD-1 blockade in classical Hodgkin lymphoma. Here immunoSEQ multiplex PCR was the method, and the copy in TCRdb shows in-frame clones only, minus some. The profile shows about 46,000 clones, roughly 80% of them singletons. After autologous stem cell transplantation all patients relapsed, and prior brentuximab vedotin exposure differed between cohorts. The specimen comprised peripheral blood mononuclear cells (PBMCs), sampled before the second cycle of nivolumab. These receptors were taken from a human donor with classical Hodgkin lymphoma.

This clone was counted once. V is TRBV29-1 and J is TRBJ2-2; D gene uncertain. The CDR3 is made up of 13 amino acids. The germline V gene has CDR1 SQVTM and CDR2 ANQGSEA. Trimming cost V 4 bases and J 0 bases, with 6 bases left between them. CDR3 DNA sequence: TGCAGCGTTGTAAGCCCGAACACCGGGGAGCTGTTTTTT. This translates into CSVVSPNTGELFF.

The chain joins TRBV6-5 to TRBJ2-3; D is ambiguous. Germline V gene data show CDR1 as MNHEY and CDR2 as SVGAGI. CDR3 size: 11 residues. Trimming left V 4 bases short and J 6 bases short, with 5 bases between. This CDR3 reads CASSLSDTQYF. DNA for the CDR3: TGTGCCAGCAGTTTATCGGATACGCAGTATTTT.

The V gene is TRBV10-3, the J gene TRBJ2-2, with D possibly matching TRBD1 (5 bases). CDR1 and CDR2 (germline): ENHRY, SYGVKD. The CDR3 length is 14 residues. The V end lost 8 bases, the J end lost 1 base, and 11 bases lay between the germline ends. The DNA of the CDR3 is TGTGCCATCCAAGATACAGGGAACACCGGGGAGCTGTTTTTT. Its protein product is CAIQDTGNTGELFF.

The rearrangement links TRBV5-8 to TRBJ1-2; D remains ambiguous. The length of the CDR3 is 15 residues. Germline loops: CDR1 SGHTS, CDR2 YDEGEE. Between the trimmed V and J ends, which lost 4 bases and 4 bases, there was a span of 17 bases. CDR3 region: CASSNREARPYGYTF. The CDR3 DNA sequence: TGTGCCAGCAGCAACCGGGAGGCTCGCCCCTATGGCTACACCTTC.

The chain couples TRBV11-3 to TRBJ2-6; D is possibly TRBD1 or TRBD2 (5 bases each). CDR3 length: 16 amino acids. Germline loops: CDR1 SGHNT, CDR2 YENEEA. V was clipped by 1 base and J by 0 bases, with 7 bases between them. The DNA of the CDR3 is TGTGCCAGCAGCTTAGGGGACGTCTCTGGGGCCAACGTCCTGACTTTC. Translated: CASSLGDVSGANVLTF.

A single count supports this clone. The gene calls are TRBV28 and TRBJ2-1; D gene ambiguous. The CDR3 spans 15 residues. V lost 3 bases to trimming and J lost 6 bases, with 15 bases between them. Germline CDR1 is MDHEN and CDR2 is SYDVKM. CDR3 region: CASSLRPLGLNEQFF. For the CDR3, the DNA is TGTGCCAGCAGTTTGAGGCCCCTCGGGCTCAATGAGCAGTTCTTC.